This is a list of T cell receptor beta chains from one sample in a study of control samples from healthy donors and cancer patients. The method was immunoSEQ multiplex PCR; TCRdb's version includes in-frame clones alone and lacks a portion of them. The data show around 70,000 clones, about 83% seen once. Sequences were obtained from blood. The origin of the receptors is a man aged 60 to 69 in good health. Both conserved end residues are part of each CDR3. The order of the fields is J gene, clone size, V gene, D gene, CDR3 DNA, CDR3 protein. The D gene is left open where the match is weak. Part of the rows lack a size; the others show once, few, many or a class for expanded clones.

J gene: TRBJ2-3; clone size: few; V gene: TRBV7-9; D gene: .; CDR3 DNA: TGTGCCAGCAGCTTAAATTCTCAGAGCACAGATACGCAGTATTTT; CDR3 protein: CASSLNSQSTDTQYF
J gene: TRBJ2-2; clone size: once; V gene: TRBV6-6; D gene: TRBD1; CDR3 DNA: TGTGCCAGCAGCCGACAGGGTCCGAACACCGGGGAGCTGTTTTTT; CDR3 protein: CASSRQGPNTGELFF
J gene: TRBJ2-3; clone size: .; V gene: TRBV18; D gene: .; CDR3 DNA: TGTGCCAGCTCACCCACCGGGACCCCCACAGATACGCAGTATTTT; CDR3 protein: CASSPTGTPTDTQYF
J gene: TRBJ2-5; clone size: .; V gene: TRBV7-9; D gene: .; CDR3 DNA: TGTGCCAGCAGCTCACTAGATGCCGAAGAGACCCAGTACTTC; CDR3 protein: CASSSLDAEETQYF
J gene: TRBJ2-1; clone size: .; V gene: TRBV30; D gene: TRBD2; CDR3 DNA: TGTGCCTGGAGTAAAACCGGGACTAGCGGGAGGGATGAGCAGTTCTTC; CDR3 protein: CAWSKTGTSGRDEQFF
J gene: TRBJ1-2; clone size: .; V gene: TRBV7-9; D gene: .; CDR3 DNA: TGTGCCAGCAGCCCAGGGACCAACTATGGCTACACCTTC; CDR3 protein: CASSPGTNYGYTF
J gene: TRBJ2-1; clone size: once; V gene: TRBV15; D gene: TRBD1; CDR3 DNA: TGTGCCACCAGCGAGGGGACAGGGGGCGGTTTTAATGAGCAGTTCTTC; CDR3 protein: CATSEGTGGGFNEQFF
J gene: TRBJ1-5; clone size: once; V gene: TRBV7-2; D gene: TRBD1; CDR3 DNA: TGTGCCAGCAGCTTAGGGACAGGGATCCCCAATCAGCCCCAGCATTTT; CDR3 protein: CASSLGTGIPNQPQHF
J gene: TRBJ2-3; clone size: .; V gene: TRBV19; D gene: TRBD2; CDR3 DNA: TGTGCCAGTAGTGTATTCGGGAGGAGCACAGATACGCAGTATTTT; CDR3 protein: CASSVFGRSTDTQYF
J gene: TRBJ1-4; clone size: .; V gene: TRBV7-9; D gene: .; CDR3 DNA: TGTGCCAGCAGCGCCGGGACCGCGAATGAAAAACTGTTTTTT; CDR3 protein: CASSAGTANEKLFF
J gene: TRBJ2-3; clone size: .; V gene: TRBV7-3; D gene: .; CDR3 DNA: TGTGCCAGCAGCTTACTCGGCGGCACAGATACGCAGTATTTT; CDR3 protein: CASSLLGGTDTQYF
J gene: TRBJ1-3; clone size: few; V gene: TRBV14; D gene: .; CDR3 DNA: TGTGCCAGCAGCCAAAATCCGGGAAACACCATATATTTT; CDR3 protein: CASSQNPGNTIYF
J gene: TRBJ2-7; clone size: .; V gene: TRBV11-2; D gene: TRBD1; CDR3 DNA: TGTGCCAGCAGCCGGACAGGGGGCAGGAACGAGCAGTACTTC; CDR3 protein: CASSRTGGRNEQYF
J gene: TRBJ2-2; clone size: .; V gene: TRBV5-4; D gene: .; CDR3 DNA: TGTGCCAGCAGCTCGGCTCTTGATTCCCAAAGGGCCGGGGAGCTGTTTTTT; CDR3 protein: CASSSALDSQRAGELFF
J gene: TRBJ2-2; clone size: .; V gene: TRBV4-2; D gene: .; CDR3 DNA: TGTGCCAGCAGCCAAGCGACCCCGAACACCGGGGAGCTGTTTTTT; CDR3 protein: CASSQATPNTGELFF
J gene: TRBJ1-5; clone size: few; V gene: TRBV19; D gene: .; CDR3 DNA: TGTGCCAGTAGTATAACTTGGGGCAATCAGCCCCAGCATTTT; CDR3 protein: CASSITWGNQPQHF
J gene: TRBJ1-6; clone size: .; V gene: TRBV7-8; D gene: .; CDR3 DNA: TGTGCCAGCAGCTTAGGGCAGGTTAATTCACCCCTCCACTTT; CDR3 protein: CASSLGQVNSPLHF
J gene: TRBJ1-2; clone size: few; V gene: TRBV27; D gene: .; CDR3 DNA: TGTGCCAGCAGTCGCACCCGCAGGGAGCCCCTTTATGGCTACACCTTC; CDR3 protein: CASSRTRREPLYGYTF
J gene: TRBJ1-6; clone size: few; V gene: TRBV7-2; D gene: .; CDR3 DNA: TGTGCCAGCAGCTCAAGGGGGTTGAATTCACCCCTCCACTTT; CDR3 protein: CASSSRGLNSPLHF
J gene: TRBJ2-7; clone size: .; V gene: TRBV6-2/TRBV6-3; D gene: .; CDR3 DNA: TGTGCCAGCAGTCGTCAGGGACGAGGCGAGCAGTACTTC; CDR3 protein: CASSRQGRGEQYF
J gene: TRBJ1-2; clone size: .; V gene: TRBV6-1; D gene: .; CDR3 DNA: TGTGCCAGCAGTGAAGATAGGGTAGGATTTTATGGCTACACCTTC; CDR3 protein: CASSEDRVGFYGYTF
J gene: TRBJ2-3; clone size: .; V gene: TRBV27; D gene: .; CDR3 DNA: TGTGCCAGCAGGGCCTTGGGGAGACACACAGATACGCAGTATTTT; CDR3 protein: CASRALGRHTDTQYF
J gene: TRBJ2-1; clone size: .; V gene: TRBV6-5; D gene: TRBD2; CDR3 DNA: TGTGCCAGCAGCTTTAGCGGGAGGGCGGATGAGCAGTTCTTC; CDR3 protein: CASSFSGRADEQFF
J gene: TRBJ1-5; clone size: .; V gene: TRBV7-2; D gene: .; CDR3 DNA: TGTGCCAGCAGCTTCATAGGCAAAAGCAATCAGCCCCAGCATTTT; CDR3 protein: CASSFIGKSNQPQHF
J gene: TRBJ1-1; clone size: once; V gene: TRBV14; D gene: .; CDR3 DNA: TGTGCCAGCAGCCAAGTACTAGGACAGTTCGTAAGAGCTTTCTTT; CDR3 protein: CASSQVLGQFVRAFF
J gene: TRBJ2-5; clone size: once; V gene: TRBV6-2/TRBV6-3; D gene: TRBD2; CDR3 DNA: TGTGCCAGCAGTTTAGCGGGAGGGCCCTCCGAGACCCAGTACTTC; CDR3 protein: CASSLAGGPSETQYF
J gene: TRBJ2-2; clone size: .; V gene: TRBV15; D gene: .; CDR3 DNA: TGTGCCACCAGCAGAGACCCGACGGGCCCCACCGGGGAGCTGTTTTTT; CDR3 protein: CATSRDPTGPTGELFF
J gene: TRBJ1-4; clone size: .; V gene: TRBV2; D gene: TRBD1; CDR3 DNA: TGTGCCAGCAGTGAAGGACGACAGGGGAATGAAAAACTGTTTTTT; CDR3 protein: CASSEGRQGNEKLFF
J gene: TRBJ2-3; clone size: .; V gene: TRBV19; D gene: TRBD1; CDR3 DNA: TGTGCCAGTAGTATCTGGACAGGGACGGGCACAGATACGCAGTATTTT; CDR3 protein: CASSIWTGTGTDTQYF
J gene: TRBJ2-7; clone size: .; V gene: TRBV5-5; D gene: .; CDR3 DNA: TGTGCCAGCAGCTTGGGTCAGGGGTCCCTATCCTACGAGCAGTACTTC; CDR3 protein: CASSLGQGSLSYEQYF
J gene: TRBJ1-1; clone size: once; V gene: TRBV18; D gene: .; CDR3 DNA: TGTGCCAGCTCTCCTAGGGTGTTCGGAATGAACACTGAAGCTTTCTTT; CDR3 protein: CASSPRVFGMNTEAFF
J gene: TRBJ2-7; clone size: medium-sized; V gene: TRBV18; D gene: .; CDR3 DNA: TGTGCCAGCTCACCGGCGGCCCACGAGCAGTACTTC; CDR3 protein: CASSPAAHEQYF
J gene: TRBJ1-6; clone size: .; V gene: TRBV3-1/TRBV3-2; D gene: .; CDR3 DNA: TGTGCCAGCAGCCAATTTTCGACAGTCAATTCACCCCTCCACTTT; CDR3 protein: CASSQFSTVNSPLHF
J gene: TRBJ1-4; clone size: many; V gene: TRBV30; D gene: TRBD1; CDR3 DNA: TGTGCCTGGAGCGAGTTAGGGGGCGGGAGGACTAATGAAAAACTGTTTTTT; CDR3 protein: CAWSELGGGRTNEKLFF
J gene: TRBJ2-7; clone size: .; V gene: TRBV29-1; D gene: .; CDR3 DNA: TGCAGCGGTGGACAGACCTACGAGCAGTACTTC; CDR3 protein: CSGGQTYEQYF
J gene: TRBJ1-5; clone size: few; V gene: TRBV4-1; D gene: .; CDR3 DNA: TGCGCCAGCAGCCAAGTATTTTCCCCAGGACAGCCCCAGCATTTT; CDR3 protein: CASSQVFSPGQPQHF
J gene: TRBJ1-1; clone size: .; V gene: TRBV12-3/TRBV12-4; D gene: .; CDR3 DNA: TGTGCCAGTAGACCAGGGGAAAACACTGAAGCTTTCTTT; CDR3 protein: CASRPGENTEAFF
J gene: TRBJ2-7; clone size: .; V gene: TRBV7-2; D gene: TRBD2; CDR3 DNA: TGTGCCAGCAGCTTAACCGGGACTAGCTCTTTTCCCTACGAGCAGTACTTC; CDR3 protein: CASSLTGTSSFPYEQYF
J gene: TRBJ2-2; clone size: .; V gene: TRBV5-1; D gene: TRBD2; CDR3 DNA: TGCGCCAGCACGGGCGGGAGGGCCGCCGGGGAGCTGTTTTTT; CDR3 protein: CASTGGRAAGELFF
J gene: TRBJ2-5; clone size: once; V gene: TRBV3-1/TRBV3-2; D gene: TRBD2; CDR3 DNA: TGTGCCAGCAGCCATACTAGCGGGAGGGCCCCAGAGACCCAGTACTTC; CDR3 protein: CASSHTSGRAPETQYF
J gene: TRBJ2-6; clone size: .; V gene: TRBV7-2; D gene: .; CDR3 DNA: TGTGCCAGCAGCTTACGGTTTAACTCTGGGGCCAACGTCCTGACTTTC; CDR3 protein: CASSLRFNSGANVLTF
J gene: TRBJ1-1; clone size: .; V gene: TRBV11-3; D gene: .; CDR3 DNA: TGTGCCAGCAGCTTACAGGCGAACACTGAAGCTTTCTTT; CDR3 protein: CASSLQANTEAFF
J gene: TRBJ1-3; clone size: .; V gene: TRBV2; D gene: .; CDR3 DNA: TGTGCCACCCTCTTGGAAGAAGGGAATCCTGGAAACACCATATATTTT; CDR3 protein: CATLLEEGNPGNTIYF
J gene: TRBJ1-1; clone size: .; V gene: TRBV19; D gene: .; CDR3 DNA: TGTGCCAGTAAAGCGGGCACTGAAGCTTTCTTT; CDR3 protein: CASKAGTEAFF
J gene: TRBJ1-4; clone size: .; V gene: TRBV5-1; D gene: .; CDR3 DNA: TGCGCCAGCAGCTTGGTTTCAACTAATGAAAAACTGTTTTTT; CDR3 protein: CASSLVSTNEKLFF